The 16 T cell receptor beta chains in this list originate from one sample, sequenced in a study of Ad26.COV2.S vaccination and SARS-CoV-2 variants. Profiling relied on immunoSEQ multiplex PCR, and the TCRdb table lists in-frame clones only, not all of them. The sample shows about 350,000 clones, about 90% of them seen only once. The input for sequencing was peripheral blood, taken after recovery from COVID-19. The receptors originated from a human donor who had recovered from COVID-19.

The chain recombines TRBV4-1 with TRBJ2-2; possibly TRBD2 for D (6 bases). The CDR3 runs 15 residues. Germline CDR1 MGHRA, CDR2 YSYEKL. The germline V and J ends were trimmed by 4 bases and 4 bases, with 13 bases remaining between them. Written as DNA, the CDR3 is TGCGCCAGCAGCCTGGGAGGTTCGGGCACCGGGGAGCTGTTTTTT. Amino acid sequence: CASSLGGSGTGELFF.

The chain uses TRBV5-5 and TRBJ1-1, with unresolved D. The CDR3 consists of 15 residues. CDR1 is SGHKS and CDR2 is YYEKEE in the germline V gene (reference sequence). V shed 0 bases and J shed 1 base, with 10 bases lying between them. CDR3 coding DNA: TGTGCCAGCAGCTTGGAACGGACGGCGAACACTGAAGCTTTCTTT. Amino acid sequence: CASSLERTANTEAFF.

The count of this clone is one. This chain joins TRBV19 and TRBJ2-5, with 7 bases matching TRBD2. This CDR3 region has 11 residues. Per the germline V gene, CDR1 is LNHDA and CDR2 is SQIVND (reference sequence). The J segment lost 4 bases and the V segment lost 11 bases, leaving 4 bases of the junction unmatched. The CDR3 is CAAGLRETQYF. Here the CDR3 DNA reads TGTGCCGCGGGACTACGAGAGACCCAGTACTTC.

The CDR3 nucleotides are TGCAGCGTTGAAGAGAGGGGCGCGAGCTCTGGGGCCAACGTCCTGACTTTC. Amino acids: CSVEERGASSGANVLTF. The rearrangement uses TRBV29-1 and TRBJ2-6; perhaps D is TRBD1 or TRBD2 (5 bases each). Trimming removed 0 bases from V and 0 bases from J, with 12 bases in between. The CDR3 contains 17 residues. CDR1 SQVTM and CDR2 ANQGSEA come from the germline V gene.

The chain links TRBV5-5 to TRBJ2-7; D possibly matches TRBD1 or TRBD2 (8 bases each). CDR1 and CDR2 from the germline V gene are SGHKS and YYEKEE (reference sequence). V was clipped by 3 bases and J by 5 bases, with 24 bases between them. The CDR3 spans 17 residues. This chain's CDR3 is CASSWGRGAGGGDEQYF. CDR3 nucleotides: TGTGCCAGCAGCTGGGGGCGGGGGGCAGGGGGCGGAGACGAGCAGTACTTC.

The CDR3 spells CASTPDGSYEQYF. The CDR3 DNA reads TGTGCCAGCACCCCGGACGGATCCTACGAGCAGTACTTC. V and J are TRBV6-5 and TRBJ2-7; D is ambiguous. The V end was cut by 7 bases, the J end by 1 base, with 11 bases between. CDR1 is MNHEY, CDR2 SVGAGI, per germline. This CDR3 is built from 13 residues.

This chain uses TRBV20-1 with TRBJ1-5, with D perhaps matching TRBD1 (5 bases). This CDR3 comprises 13 residues. Germline CDR1 DFQATT, CDR2 SNEGSKA (reference sequence). Between the trimmed V and J ends, which lost 3 bases and 7 bases, there was a span of 13 bases. CDR3 DNA sequence: TGCAGTGCTAGTGGGGGGGTGGAACAGCCCCAGCATTTT. This sequence encodes CSASGGVEQPQHF.

CDR3 protein: CASTRGSAEAFF. CDR3 nucleotide sequence: TGTGCCAGTACCCGGGGTAGCGCTGAAGCTTTCTTT. V usage is TRBV12-3 or TRBV12-4 and J usage is TRBJ1-1; D unclear. CDR3 length equals 12 residues. Trimming removed 9 bases at V and 6 bases at J, with 14 bases between.

The chain recombines TRBV24-1 with TRBJ1-5; no firm D call. Germline V CDR1 and CDR2: KGHDR, SFDVKD. The CDR3 is made up of 15 amino acids. The ends were cut back, 1 base at V and 1 base at J, with 7 bases in the middle. The CDR3 bases are TGTGCCACCAGTGATTTAGGACGGAGCAATCAGCCCCAGCATTTT. It encodes CATSDLGRSNQPQHF.

The V and J genes are TRBV27 and TRBJ2-7, with 7 nucleotides matching TRBD1. V shed 3 bases, J shed 2 bases, and the junction held 1 base outside the gene matches. The CDR3 is made up of 13 amino acids. Germline values: CDR1 MNHEY, CDR2 SMNVEV (reference sequence). For the CDR3, the DNA is TGTGCCAGCAGTTTTGGGACAGCCTACGAGCAGTACTTC. The encoded protein is CASSFGTAYEQYF.

This chain joins TRBV5-1 and TRBJ2-1; D unclear. Trimming cost V 0 bases and J 7 bases, with 14 bases left between them. CDR1 is SGHRS, CDR2 YFSETQ, per germline. The CDR3 spans 15 residues. The CDR3 sequence: CASSLAFGSWNEQFF. CDR3 coding DNA: TGCGCCAGCAGCTTGGCGTTCGGCAGTTGGAATGAGCAGTTCTTC.

The chain employs TRBV10-1 and TRBJ1-1; possible D gene TRBD1, 5 bases. There are 13 residues in the CDR3. The V gene's germline CDR1 is WNHNN and CDR2 SYGVQD (reference sequence). Between the trimmed V and J ends, which lost 6 bases and 5 bases, there was a span of 13 bases. CDR3 in amino acids: CASSPSRGTEAFF. For the CDR3, the DNA is TGCGCCAGCAGCCCCTCCCGGGGGACTGAAGCTTTCTTT.

The chain carries TRBV2 and TRBJ1-5; TRBD1 matches at 8 bases. Losses at the gene ends were 8 bases for V and 2 bases for J; bases not matched to a gene: 14. There are 17 residues in the CDR3. The germline V gene encodes CDR1 SNHLY and CDR2 FYNNEI. The CDR3 nucleotides are TGTGCCAGCCAATCGGGCGGACCAGGGGGCGGCAATCAGCCCCAGCATTTT. It is translated as CASQSGGPGGGNQPQHF. The whole variable domain, remainder taken from reference TRBV2 and TRBJ1-5, is EPEVTQTPSHQVTQMGQEVILRCVPISNHLYFYWYRQILGQKVEFLVSFYNNEISEKSEIFDDQFSVERPDGSNFTLKIRSTKLEDSAMYFCASQSGGPGGGNQPQHFGDGTRLSIL.

The V gene is TRBV5-1, the J gene TRBJ1-1; no firm D call. Germline CDR1 SGHRS, CDR2 YFSETQ. V lost 1 base and J 1 base, leaving 5 bases between the germline ends. CDR3 length equals 13 residues. The CDR3 DNA reads TGCGCCAGCAGCTTGTTCGGGAACACTGAAGCTTTCTTT. Residues: CASSLFGNTEAFF.

V gene TRBV6-6 combines with J gene TRBJ1-4, with D tentatively TRBD1 (6 bases). Looked up from germline, CDR1 is MNHNY and CDR2 is SVGAGI (reference sequence). V was cut by 5 bases and J by 6 bases, with 16 bases left in between. The CDR3 has 15 residues. CDR3 loop: CASSASRDTHEKLFF. The CDR3 nucleotides are TGTGCCAGCAGTGCCAGCCGGGACACGCATGAAAAACTGTTTTTT.

The rearrangement joins TRBV11-2 to TRBJ2-5, with D maybe TRBD1 (6 bases). This CDR3 is 14 amino acids long. Trimming cost V 6 bases and J 2 bases, with 13 bases left between them. Germline V gene sequence: CDR1 SGHAT, CDR2 FQNNGV. The CDR3: CASRLQGWQETQYF. The CDR3 nucleotides read TGTGCCAGCAGATTACAGGGTTGGCAAGAGACCCAGTACTTC.